The 14 T cell receptor beta chains in this list originate from one sample, sequenced in a study of T cells after yellow fever vaccination. TCRdb reprocessed the 5' RACE reads via MiXCR and lists one record per CDR3 protein. The repertoire has 500,000 to 700,000 distinct CDR3 sequences, approximately 21% of them found once; the top ten carry more than 13%. The sample here was PBMCs, taken 15 days after the yellow fever booster vaccination. These receptors were obtained from a man aged 25-45 years who received the YFV17D yellow fever vaccine.

This clonotype has only a few counts. The chain links TRBV7-9 to TRBJ2-7, with a tentative D call TRBD2 (6 bases). Germline CDR1 SEHNR, CDR2 FQNEAQ (reference sequence). The CDR3 is 12 amino acids. V lost 5 bases and J lost 9, with 14 bases in between. The DNA of the CDR3 is TGTGCCAGCAGCGTCCCGGGGGTAGGGCAGTACTTC. Encoded protein: CASSVPGVGQYF.

In its sample, this clonotype was seen a few times. V is TRBV20-1 and J is TRBJ2-3; 8 nucleotides agree with TRBD2. CDR1 DFQATT and CDR2 SNEGSKA come from the germline V gene (reference sequence). Unmatched junction bases numbered 10, after V lost 6 bases and J lost 2 bases. This CDR3 has 15 residues. The DNA for the CDR3 is TGCAGTGCCCCGAGGCTAGCGGGTAACACAGATACGCAGTATTTT. It yields the protein CSAPRLAGNTDTQYF.

This clonotype was recorded a few times. This chain connects TRBV3-1 to TRBJ1-2; 8 bases are a match to TRBD1. Germline CDR1 is LGHDT and CDR2 is YNNKEL (reference sequence). The CDR3 is made up of 14 amino acids. The V gene end was trimmed by 5 bases and the J gene end by 5 bases; junction bases not matched to a gene: 7. The CDR3 reads CASSSGGAGYGYTF. CDR3 DNA sequence: TGTGCCAGCAGCTCAGGGGGCGCGGGATATGGCTACACCTTC.

The chain combines TRBV29-1 with TRBJ2-1; D possibly corresponds to TRBD1 (6 bases). Germline loops: CDR1 SQVTM, CDR2 ANQGSEA. The CDR3 contains 13 residues. Between the trimmed V and J ends, which lost 3 bases and 7 bases, there was a span of 13 bases. The CDR3 region is CSVDAGTRNEQFF. DNA of the CDR3: TGCAGCGTTGACGCCGGGACACGGAATGAGCAGTTCTTC.

This clonotype was observed a handful of times. The CDR3 DNA sequence: TGTGCCAGCAGCTTAGGACCAGATGGGTGGGCCAACGTCCTGACTTTC. It specifies CASSLGPDGWANVLTF. This chain joins TRBV7-9 and TRBJ2-6, with unresolved D. The CDR3 is 16 residues long. V was clipped by 1 base and J by 5 bases, with 12 bases between them. Germline CDR1 is SEHNR and CDR2 is FQNEAQ (reference sequence).

The chain uses TRBV11-1 and TRBJ2-5; unclear D gene. Trimming took 5 bases from V and 4 from J, leaving 14 bases between them. Germline CDR1 SGHAT, CDR2 FQDESV (reference sequence). The CDR3 contains 14 residues. The CDR3 is CASSLQDLGETQYF. The CDR3 bases are TGTGCCAGCAGCCTCCAGGATCTGGGAGAGACCCAGTACTTC.

The sample holds a few counts of this clonotype. This rearrangement joins TRBV7-2 to TRBJ2-5; 12 bases line up with TRBD1. The germline V gene encodes CDR1 SGHTA and CDR2 FQGNSA. The CDR3 covers 15 residues. The junction had 6 bases not matched to a gene; V was cut back by 5 bases and J by 5 bases. This CDR3 reads CASSEGQGAGETQYF. CDR3 coding DNA: TGTGCCAGCAGCGAGGGACAGGGGGCGGGGGAGACCCAGTACTTC. The full variable domain, its missing parts supplied by reference TRBV7-2 and TRBJ2-5, is GAGVSQSPSNKVTEKGKDVELRCDPISGHTALYWYRQSLGQGLEFLIYFQGNSAPDKSGLPSDRFSAERTGGSVSTLTIQRTQQEDSAVYLCASSEGQGAGETQYFGPGTRLLVL.

The chain employs TRBV28 and TRBJ1-1; TRBD1 is a possible D gene (5 bases). The CDR3 is 13 residues long. Germline V gene data show CDR1 as MDHEN and CDR2 as SYDVKM. V lost 7 bases and J lost 6, with 15 bases in between. CDR3 bases: TGTGCCAGCACCCTTGGGGGGAGGGCTGAAGCTTTCTTT. Its translation is CASTLGGRAEAFF.

In its sample, this clonotype was seen many times. The chain couples TRBV29-1 to TRBJ2-7; no firm D call. V gave up 3 bases and J gave up 1 base, with 7 bases separating them. The CDR3 loop spans 12 amino acids. CDR1 is SQVTM and CDR2 is ANQGSEA in the germline V gene. In DNA, the CDR3 is TGCAGCGTTGATGACGGATCCTACGAGCAGTACTTC. Translating it yields CSVDDGSYEQYF.

This chain connects TRBV12-3 or TRBV12-4 to TRBJ2-3; 9 bases map to TRBD2. This CDR3 contains 15 residues. V was clipped by 3 bases and J by 6 bases; unmatched bases: 7. Here the CDR3 DNA reads TGTGCCAGCAGTTTCTGGGCGGGAGGGTCGGATACGCAGTATTTT. Protein sequence: CASSFWAGGSDTQYF.

This clonotype was counted ten times or more. The chain recombines TRBV20-1 with TRBJ2-5, with 7 bases lining up with TRBD1. The CDR3 extends over 15 amino acids. Trimming cost V 2 bases and J 3 bases; bases outside gene matches: 9. CDR1 is DFQATT, CDR2 SNEGSKA, per germline (reference sequence). CDR3 in amino acids: CSARPGQILKETQYF. The CDR3 coding sequence is TGCAGTGCTAGACCGGGACAGATACTAAAAGAGACCCAGTACTTC.

This clonotype showed up just a few times. The rearrangement joins TRBV4-3 to TRBJ2-2; D uncertain. This CDR3 region has 17 residues. Germline CDR1 reads LGHNA; CDR2 reads YSLEER. Deletions cut 1 base from V and 0 bases from J, with 12 bases between. CDR3 amino acids: CASSQGSIDPNTGELFF. The CDR3 DNA reads as TGCGCCAGCAGCCAAGGTTCTATTGACCCGAACACCGGGGAGCTGTTTTTT.

V and J are TRBV20-1 and TRBJ2-1; the D gene is possibly TRBD2 (5 bases). Between the trimmed V and J ends, which lost 3 bases and 5 bases, there was a span of 11 bases. CDR1 and CDR2 (germline): DFQATT, SNEGSKA (reference sequence). CDR3 length: 13 residues. The CDR3: CSASWRLHNEQFF. CDR3 coding DNA: TGCAGTGCTAGCTGGAGGCTTCACAATGAGCAGTTCTTC.

This clonotype was found a few times. This rearrangement joins TRBV10-3 to TRBJ2-1; 10 bases are a match to TRBD2. CDR1 and CDR2 (germline): ENHRY, SYGVKD. V dropped 8 bases and J dropped 6; count of bases not matched to a gene: 10. The CDR3 runs to 15 residues. This CDR3 reads CAIGTGAGGANEQFF. CDR3 coding DNA: TGTGCCATCGGTACCGGAGCGGGAGGGGCCAATGAGCAGTTCTTC.